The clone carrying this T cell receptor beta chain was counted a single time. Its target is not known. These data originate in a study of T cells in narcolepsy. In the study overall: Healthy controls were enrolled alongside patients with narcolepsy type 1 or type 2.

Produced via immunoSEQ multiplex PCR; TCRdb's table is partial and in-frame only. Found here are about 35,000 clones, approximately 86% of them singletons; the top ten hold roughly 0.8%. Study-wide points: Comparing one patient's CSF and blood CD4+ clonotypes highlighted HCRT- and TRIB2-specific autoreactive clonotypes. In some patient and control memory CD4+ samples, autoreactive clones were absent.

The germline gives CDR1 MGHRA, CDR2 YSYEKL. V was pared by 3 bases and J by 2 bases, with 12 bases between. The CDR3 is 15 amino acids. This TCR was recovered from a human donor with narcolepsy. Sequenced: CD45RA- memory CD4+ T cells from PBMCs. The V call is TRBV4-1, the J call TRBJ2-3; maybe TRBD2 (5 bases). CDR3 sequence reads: CASSQSLGPTDTQYF. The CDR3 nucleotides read TGCGCCAGCAGCCAGTCACTAGGGCCCACAGATACGCAGTATTTT.